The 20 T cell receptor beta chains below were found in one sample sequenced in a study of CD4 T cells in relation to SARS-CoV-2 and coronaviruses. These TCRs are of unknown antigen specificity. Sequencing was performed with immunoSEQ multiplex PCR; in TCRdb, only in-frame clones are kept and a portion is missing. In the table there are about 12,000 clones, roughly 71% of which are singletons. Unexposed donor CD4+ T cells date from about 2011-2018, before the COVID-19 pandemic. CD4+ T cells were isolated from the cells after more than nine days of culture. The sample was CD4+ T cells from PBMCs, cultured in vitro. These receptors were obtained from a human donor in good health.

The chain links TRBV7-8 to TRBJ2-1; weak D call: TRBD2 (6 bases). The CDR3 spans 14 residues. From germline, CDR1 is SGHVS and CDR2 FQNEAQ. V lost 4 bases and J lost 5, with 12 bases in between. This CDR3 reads CASSWAGTDNEQFF. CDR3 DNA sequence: TGTGCCAGCAGCTGGGCGGGAACGGACAATGAGCAGTTCTTC.

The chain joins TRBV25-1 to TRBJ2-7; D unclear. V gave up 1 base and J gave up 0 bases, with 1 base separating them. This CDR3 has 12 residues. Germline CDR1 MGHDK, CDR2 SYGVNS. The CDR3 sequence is CASSESSYEQYF. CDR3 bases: TGTGCCAGCAGTGAATCCTCCTACGAGCAGTACTTC.

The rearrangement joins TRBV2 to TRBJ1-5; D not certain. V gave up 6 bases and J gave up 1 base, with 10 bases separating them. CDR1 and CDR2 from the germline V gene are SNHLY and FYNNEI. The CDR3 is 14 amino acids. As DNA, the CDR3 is TGTGCCAGCAGAACCGGCCTCAGCAATCAGCCCCAGCATTTT. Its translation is CASRTGLSNQPQHF.

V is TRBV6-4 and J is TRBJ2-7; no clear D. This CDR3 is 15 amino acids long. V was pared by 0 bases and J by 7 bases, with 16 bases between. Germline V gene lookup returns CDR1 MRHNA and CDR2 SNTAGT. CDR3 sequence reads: CASSDSAPGRQEQYF. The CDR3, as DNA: TGTGCCAGCAGTGACTCCGCTCCGGGTCGGCAAGAGCAGTACTTC.

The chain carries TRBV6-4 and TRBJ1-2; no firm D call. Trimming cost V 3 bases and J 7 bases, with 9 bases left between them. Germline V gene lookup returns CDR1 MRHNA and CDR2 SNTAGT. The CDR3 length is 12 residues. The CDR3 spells CASSERPGGYTF. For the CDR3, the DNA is TGTGCCAGCAGTGAACGCCCCGGTGGCTACACCTTC.

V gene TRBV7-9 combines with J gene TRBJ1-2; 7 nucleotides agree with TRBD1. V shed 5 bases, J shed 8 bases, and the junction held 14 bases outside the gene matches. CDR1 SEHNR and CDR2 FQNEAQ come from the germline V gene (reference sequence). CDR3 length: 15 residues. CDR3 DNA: TGTGCCAGCAGCGGCCGGTTGAGGGGGCGAGCAGGCTACACCTTC. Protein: CASSGRLRGRAGYTF.

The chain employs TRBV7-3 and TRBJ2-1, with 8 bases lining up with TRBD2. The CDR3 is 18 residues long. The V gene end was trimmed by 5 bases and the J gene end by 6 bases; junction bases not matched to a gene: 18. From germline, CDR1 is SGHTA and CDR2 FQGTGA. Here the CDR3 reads CASSPNENQREFANEQFF. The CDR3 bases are TGTGCCAGCAGCCCAAATGAGAACCAGCGGGAGTTCGCCAATGAGCAGTTCTTC.

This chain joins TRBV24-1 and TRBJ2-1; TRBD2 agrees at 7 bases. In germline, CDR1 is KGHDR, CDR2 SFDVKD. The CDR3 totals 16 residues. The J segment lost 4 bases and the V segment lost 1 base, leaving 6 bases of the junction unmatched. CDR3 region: CATSDFGQGGYNEQFF. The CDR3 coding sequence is TGTGCCACCAGTGATTTTGGGCAGGGAGGGTACAATGAGCAGTTCTTC.

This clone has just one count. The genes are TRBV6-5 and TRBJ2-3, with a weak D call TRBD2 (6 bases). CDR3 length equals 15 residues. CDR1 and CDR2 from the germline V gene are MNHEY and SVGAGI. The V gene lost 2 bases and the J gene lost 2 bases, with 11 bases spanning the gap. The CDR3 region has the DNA TGTGCCAGCAGTTACGATCGGGAGCCCACAGATACGCAGTATTTT. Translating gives CASSYDREPTDTQYF.

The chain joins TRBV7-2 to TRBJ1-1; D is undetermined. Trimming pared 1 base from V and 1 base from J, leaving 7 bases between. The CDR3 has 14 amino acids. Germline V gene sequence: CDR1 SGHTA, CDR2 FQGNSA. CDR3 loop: CASSLGRQNTEAFF. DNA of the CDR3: TGTGCCAGCAGCTTAGGTCGACAGAACACTGAAGCTTTCTTT. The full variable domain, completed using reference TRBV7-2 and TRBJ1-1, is GAGVSQSPSNKVTEKGKDVELRCDPISGHTALYWYRQSLGQGLEFLIYFQGNSAPDKSGLPSDRFSAERTGGSVSTLTIQRTQQEDSAVYLCASSLGRQNTEAFFGQGTRLTVV.

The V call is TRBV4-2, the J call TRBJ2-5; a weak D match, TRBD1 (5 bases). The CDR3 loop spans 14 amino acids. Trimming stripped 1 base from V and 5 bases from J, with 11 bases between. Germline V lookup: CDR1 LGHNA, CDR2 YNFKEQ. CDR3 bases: TGTGCCAGCAGCCAAGGACAGATTTCGGAGACCCAGTACTTC. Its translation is CASSQGQISETQYF.

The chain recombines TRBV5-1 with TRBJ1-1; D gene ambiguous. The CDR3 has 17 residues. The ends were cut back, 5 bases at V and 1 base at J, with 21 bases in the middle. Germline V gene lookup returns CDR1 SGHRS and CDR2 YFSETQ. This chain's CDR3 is CASSSYLASWGNTEAFF. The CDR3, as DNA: TGCGCCAGCAGTTCCTACTTAGCGTCATGGGGGAACACTGAAGCTTTCTTT. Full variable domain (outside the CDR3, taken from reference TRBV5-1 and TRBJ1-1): KAGVTQTPRYLIKTRGQQVTLSCSPISGHRSVSWYQQTPGQGLQFLFEYFSETQRNKGNFPGRFSGRQFSNSRSEMNVSTLELGDSALYLCASSSYLASWGNTEAFFGQGTRLTVV.

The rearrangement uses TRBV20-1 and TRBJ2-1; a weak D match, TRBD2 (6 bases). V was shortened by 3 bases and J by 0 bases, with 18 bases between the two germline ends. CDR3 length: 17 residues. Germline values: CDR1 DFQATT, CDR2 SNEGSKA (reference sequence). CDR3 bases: TGCAGTGCTAGTTCCCTCTTAGCGGCCAGCTCCTACAATGAGCAGTTCTTC. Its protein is CSASSLLAASSYNEQFF.

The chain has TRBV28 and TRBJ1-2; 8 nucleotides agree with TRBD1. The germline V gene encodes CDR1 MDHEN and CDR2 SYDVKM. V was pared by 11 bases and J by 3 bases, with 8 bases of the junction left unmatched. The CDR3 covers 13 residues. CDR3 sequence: CAGNRQGHYGYTF. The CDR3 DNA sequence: TGTGCCGGAAACCGACAGGGGCACTATGGCTACACCTTC.

DNA of the CDR3: TGTGCCAGCTCAGACAGCGAGGGAACTGAAGCTTTCTTT. Translating it yields CASSDSEGTEAFF. The rearrangement uses TRBV18 and TRBJ1-1, with D possibly matching TRBD1 (5 bases). The CDR3 sequence is 13 residues long. Trimming removed 5 bases from V and 5 bases from J, with 12 bases in between. The germline V gene encodes CDR1 KGHSH and CDR2 LQKENI.

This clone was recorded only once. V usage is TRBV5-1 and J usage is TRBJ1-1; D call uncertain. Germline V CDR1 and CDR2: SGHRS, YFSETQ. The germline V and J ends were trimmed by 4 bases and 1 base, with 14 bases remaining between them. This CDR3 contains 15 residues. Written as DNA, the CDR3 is TGCGCCAGCAGCGGAATGGGGTGGGGGAACACTGAAGCTTTCTTT. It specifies CASSGMGWGNTEAFF.

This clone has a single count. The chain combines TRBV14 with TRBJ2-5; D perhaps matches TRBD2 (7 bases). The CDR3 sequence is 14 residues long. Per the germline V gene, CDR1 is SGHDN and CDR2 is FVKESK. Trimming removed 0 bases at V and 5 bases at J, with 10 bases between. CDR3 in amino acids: CASSQERGRETQYF. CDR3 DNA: TGTGCCAGCAGCCAAGAGCGGGGGCGGGAGACCCAGTACTTC.

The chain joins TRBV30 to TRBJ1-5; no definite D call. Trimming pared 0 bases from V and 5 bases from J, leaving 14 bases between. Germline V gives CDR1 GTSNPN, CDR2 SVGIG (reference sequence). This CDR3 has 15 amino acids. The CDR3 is CAWSVSGSSHQPQHF. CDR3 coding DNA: TGTGCCTGGAGTGTCTCTGGCAGCTCTCATCAGCCCCAGCATTTT.

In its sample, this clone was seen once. The CDR3 nucleotides are TGTGCCAGTAGTCCAAGAGCGGGAGTAGACACTGAAGCTTTCTTT. This codes for CASSPRAGVDTEAFF. J is TRBJ1-1 and V is TRBV19; D is undetermined. Per the germline V gene, CDR1 is LNHDA and CDR2 is SQIVND (reference sequence). There are 15 residues in the CDR3. V was pared by 5 bases and J by 3 bases, with 16 bases between.

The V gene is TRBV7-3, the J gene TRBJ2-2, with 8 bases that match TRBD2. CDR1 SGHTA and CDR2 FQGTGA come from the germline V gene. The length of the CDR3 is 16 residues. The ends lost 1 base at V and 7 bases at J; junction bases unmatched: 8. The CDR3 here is CASSLSGGPRDGELFF. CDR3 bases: TGTGCCAGCAGCTTAAGCGGGGGGCCTCGGGACGGGGAGCTGTTTTTT.